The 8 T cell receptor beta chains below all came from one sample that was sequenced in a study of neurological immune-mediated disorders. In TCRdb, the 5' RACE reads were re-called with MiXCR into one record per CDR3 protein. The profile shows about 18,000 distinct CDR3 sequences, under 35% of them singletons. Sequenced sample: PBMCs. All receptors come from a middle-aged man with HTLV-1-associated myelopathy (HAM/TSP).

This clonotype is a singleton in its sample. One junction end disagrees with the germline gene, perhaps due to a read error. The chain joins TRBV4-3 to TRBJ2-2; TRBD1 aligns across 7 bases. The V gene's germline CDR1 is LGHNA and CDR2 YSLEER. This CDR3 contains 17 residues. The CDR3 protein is CASSLMKGAGNTGELFF. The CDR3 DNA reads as TGCGCCAGCAGCCTGATGAAGGGGGCCGGGAACACGGGGGAGCTGTTTTTT.

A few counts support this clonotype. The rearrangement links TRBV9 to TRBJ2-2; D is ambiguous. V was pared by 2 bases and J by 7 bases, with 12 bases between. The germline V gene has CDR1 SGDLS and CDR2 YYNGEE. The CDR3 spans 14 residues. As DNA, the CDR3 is TGTGCCAGCAGCGTGGATCCTTCGGGCGGGGAGCTGTTTTTT. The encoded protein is CASSVDPSGGELFF. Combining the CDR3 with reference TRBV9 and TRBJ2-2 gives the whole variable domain DSGVTQTPKHLITATGQRVTLRCSPRSGDLSVYWYQQSLDQGLQFLIQYYNGEERAKGNILERFSAQQFPDLHSELNLSSLELGDSALYFCASSVDPSGGELFFGEGSRLTVL.

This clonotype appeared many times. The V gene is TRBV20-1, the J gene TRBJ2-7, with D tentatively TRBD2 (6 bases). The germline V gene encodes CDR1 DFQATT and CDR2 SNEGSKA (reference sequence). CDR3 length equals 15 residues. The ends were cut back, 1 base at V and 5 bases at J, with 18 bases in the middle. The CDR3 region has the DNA TGCAGTGCTAGAGTACGTAAAGGGGAGGCCCACGAGCAGTACTTC. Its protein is CSARVRKGEAHEQYF.

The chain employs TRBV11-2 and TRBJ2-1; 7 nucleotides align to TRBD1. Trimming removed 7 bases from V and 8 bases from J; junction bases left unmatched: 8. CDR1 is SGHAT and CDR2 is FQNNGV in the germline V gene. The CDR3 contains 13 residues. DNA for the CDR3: TGTGCCAGCAACTTTCAGCAGGGGGATGAGCAGTTCTTC. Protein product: CASNFQQGDEQFF.

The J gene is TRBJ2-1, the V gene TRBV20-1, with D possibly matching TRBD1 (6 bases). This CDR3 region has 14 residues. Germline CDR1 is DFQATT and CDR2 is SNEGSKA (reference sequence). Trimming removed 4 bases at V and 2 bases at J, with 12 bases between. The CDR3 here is CSATLQGTYNEQFF. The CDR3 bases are TGCAGTGCTACTCTTCAGGGGACCTACAATGAGCAGTTCTTC.

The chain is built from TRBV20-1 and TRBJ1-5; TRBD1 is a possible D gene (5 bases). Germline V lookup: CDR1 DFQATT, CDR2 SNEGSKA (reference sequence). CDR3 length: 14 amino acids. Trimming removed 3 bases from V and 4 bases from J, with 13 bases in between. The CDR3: CSASYGDLNQPQHF. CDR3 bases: TGCAGTGCTAGTTACGGGGACTTAAATCAGCCCCAGCATTTT.

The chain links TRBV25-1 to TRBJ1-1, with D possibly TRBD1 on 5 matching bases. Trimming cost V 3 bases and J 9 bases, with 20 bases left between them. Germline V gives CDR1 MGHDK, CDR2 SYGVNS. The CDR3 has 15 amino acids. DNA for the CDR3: TGTGCCAGCAGTGACCGGGGGGGGAGTGGTGGAAAAGCTTTCTTT. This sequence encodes CASSDRGGSGGKAFF.

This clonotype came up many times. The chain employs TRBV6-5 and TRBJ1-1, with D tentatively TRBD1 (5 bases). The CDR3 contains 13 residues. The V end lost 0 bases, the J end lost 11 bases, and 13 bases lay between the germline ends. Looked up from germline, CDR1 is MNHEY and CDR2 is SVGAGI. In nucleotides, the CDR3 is TGTGCCAGCAGTTACTCGGGGCTTGGTGGGGCTTTCTTT. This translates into CASSYSGLGGAFF.